The 13 T cell receptor beta chains below all came from one sample that was sequenced in a study of response to subunit inactivated influenza vaccine. One entry per CDR3 protein, called by TCRdb with MiXCR from the RT-PCR reads. The profile covers some 800,000 distinct CDR3 sequences, with over 20% appearing a single time and roughly 10% taken by the ten largest. The specimen comprised PBMCs from blood, sampled roughly 5 days after vaccination. These receptors all come from a man aged 50-60 years who received an inactivated influenza vaccine.

This clonotype was counted ten times or more. This sequence joins TRBV7-2 and TRBJ2-1; TRBD2 matches 9 bases. This CDR3 is built from 14 residues. Trimming cost V 2 bases and J 4 bases; bases outside gene matches: 0. The germline V gene has CDR1 SGHTA and CDR2 FQGNSA. This chain's CDR3 is CASSLTSGYNEQFF. The CDR3 DNA reads as TGTGCCAGCAGCTTAACTAGCGGGTACAATGAGCAGTTCTTC.

This clonotype appeared a few times. The CDR3 nucleotides read TGTGCCATCAGTGAGCTGACAGAGCAGTATTTT. It translates to CAISELTEQYF. V is TRBV10-3 and J is TRBJ2-3; perhaps TRBD1 as D (5 bases). Looked up from germline, CDR1 is ENHRY and CDR2 is SYGVKD. Trimming removed 2 bases at V and 11 bases at J, with 8 bases between. This CDR3 has 11 residues.

This clonotype was picked up a small number of times. The rearrangement joins TRBV12-3 or TRBV12-4 to TRBJ2-7; D gene unclear. Between the trimmed V and J ends, which lost 2 bases and 7 bases, there was a span of 18 bases. This CDR3 contains 15 residues. CDR3 nucleotide sequence: TGTGCCAGCAGTTTACTCGCACCGGACCACGAGGAGCAGTACTTC. Protein product: CASSLLAPDHEEQYF.

The chain combines TRBV4-2 with TRBJ1-1, with a tentative D call TRBD1 (6 bases). Trimming left V 0 bases short and J 0 bases short, with 17 bases between. Germline CDR1 is LGHNA and CDR2 is YNFKEQ. CDR3 length equals 18 residues. CDR3 region: CASSQDRVQGLLNTEAFF. CDR3 bases: TGTGCCAGCAGCCAAGATAGGGTGCAGGGGCTATTGAACACTGAAGCTTTCTTT.

This rearrangement joins TRBV11-3 to TRBJ2-2; D possibly uses TRBD1 or TRBD2 (5 bases each). V dropped 1 base and J dropped 0 bases, with 6 bases sitting between them. CDR3 length: 15 amino acids. CDR1 is SGHNT and CDR2 is YENEEA in the germline V gene. The CDR3: CASSLGDANTGELFF. CDR3 bases: TGTGCCAGCAGCTTAGGGGACGCGAACACCGGGGAGCTGTTTTTT.

This clonotype appeared a single time. The chain is built from TRBV7-8 and TRBJ2-7, with 7 bases that match TRBD2. The V gene end was trimmed by 0 bases and the J gene end by 3 bases; junction bases not matched to a gene: 8. Germline values: CDR1 SGHVS, CDR2 FQNEAQ. The CDR3 has 16 amino acids. The CDR3 reads CASSLARTRPNYEQYF. CDR3 nucleotides: TGTGCCAGCAGCTTAGCGCGGACTAGACCAAACTACGAGCAGTACTTC.

V gene TRBV28 combines with J gene TRBJ2-3, with 8 positions matching TRBD2. V lost 7 bases, J lost 2 bases, and 8 bases stayed unmatched. The CDR3 is 15 residues long. Germline-derived CDR1 and CDR2 are MDHEN and SYDVKM. CDR3 in DNA: TGTGCCAGCAATCAGCGGGGGAGCAACACAGATACGCAGTATTTT. Amino acids: CASNQRGSNTDTQYF.

The chain uses TRBV24-1 and TRBJ1-1, with 8 bases that match TRBD1. Trimming at V came to 5 bases and at J to 0 bases, leaving 4 bases not matched to a gene. CDR1 KGHDR and CDR2 SFDVKD come from the germline V gene. The CDR3 spans 15 residues. The CDR3 nucleotides read TGTGCCACCAGTGCCCGACAGGGGTTGAACACTGAAGCTTTCTTT. Protein: CATSARQGLNTEAFF.

The CDR3 bases are TGCAGCGTTGTGTTGCGGGCCCCCTACAATGAGCAGTTCTTC. As protein: CSVVLRAPYNEQFF. This chain joins TRBV29-1 and TRBJ2-1; maybe TRBD2 (5 bases). With 4 bases removed from V and 2 bases from J, the gap between germline ends came to 12 bases. Per germline, CDR1 SQVTM and CDR2 ANQGSEA. CDR3 length: 14 residues.

This clonotype was counted once. The V gene is TRBV27, the J gene TRBJ1-3, with 9 bases lining up with TRBD1. Per the germline V gene, CDR1 is MNHEY and CDR2 is SMNVEV (reference sequence). The junction had 1 base not matched to a gene; V was cut back by 5 bases and J by 5 bases. The CDR3 length is 13 residues. Here the CDR3 reads CASSGQGRNTIYF. CDR3 sequence (DNA): TGTGCCAGCAGTGGACAGGGGCGAAACACCATATATTTT.

Here the CDR3 reads CASSVVGPSGANYGYTF. CDR3 in DNA: TGTGCCAGCAGCGTTGTGGGACCGAGTGGGGCTAACTATGGCTACACCTTC. The gene calls are TRBV9 and TRBJ1-2; D may be TRBD1 (5 bases). This CDR3 contains 17 residues. Germline assignment: CDR1 SGDLS and CDR2 YYNGEE. V lost 2 bases and J lost 0, with 17 bases in between.

The V and J genes are TRBV19 and TRBJ2-5; D is perhaps TRBD2 (6 bases). CDR1 is LNHDA and CDR2 is SQIVND in the germline V gene (reference sequence). This CDR3 comprises 14 residues. Trimming took off 3 bases at V and 5 bases at J, with 13 bases between the two ends. Written as DNA, the CDR3 is TGTGCCAGTAGTATCGGCCTAGCGTGGGAGACCCAGTACTTC. Translation: CASSIGLAWETQYF.

V and J are TRBV3-1 and TRBJ2-5, with unresolved D. The V and J ends lost 1 base and 7 bases respectively, with 19 bases between them. Germline V gene sequence: CDR1 LGHDT, CDR2 YNNKEL (reference sequence). This CDR3 has 16 residues. This chain's CDR3 is CASSQAPGPGSGTQYF. The CDR3 nucleotides are TGTGCCAGCAGCCAAGCGCCGGGCCCCGGATCGGGGACCCAGTACTTC.